Sequencing of this TCR beta chain was carried out in a study of control samples from healthy donors and cancer patients. The assay was immunoSEQ multiplex PCR, and TCRdb's table has in-frame clones only and misses some. This sample has around 67,000 clones, with approximately 89% found just once. The CDR3 is made up of 15 amino acids. In germline, CDR1 is MDHEN, CDR2 SYDVKM. V lost 2 bases, J lost 2 bases, and 12 bases lay in between. The sample taken for sequencing was PBMCs. V is TRBV28 and J is TRBJ1-2, with D unresolved. This clonotype was sampled from a man aged 55-75 years with colorectal cancer. CDR3 residues: CASSLTRGTNYGYTF. CDR3 nucleotide sequence: TGTGCCAGCAGTTTAACCCGTGGCACCAACTATGGCTACACCTTC.